The T cell receptor (beta chain) under discussion was sequenced for a study of type 1 and type 2 diabetes patients. The PCR template was genomic DNA. The TCR beta CDR3 region was amplified using 30 forward and 13 reverse primers. TCRdb reprocessed the multiplex PCR reads with MiXCR, giving one entry per CDR3 protein. Of 270,000 or so distinct CDR3 sequences in the sample, 40% to 50% are singletons; the top ten hold about an eighth. The sequenced sample consisted of peripheral blood mononuclear cells (PBMCs). This clonotype originated in a man aged 18-30 years with type 2 diabetes.

The CDR3 is CASSSIRDGKSPNTEAFF. CDR3 sequence (DNA): TGTGCCAGCAGCTCTATCCGGGACGGCAAATCCCCCAACACTGAAGCTTTCTTT. The chain has TRBV9 and TRBJ1-1; TRBD1 might be the D (5 bases). V was clipped by 4 bases and J by 2 bases, with 24 bases between them. This CDR3 contains 18 residues. The germline V gene has CDR1 SGDLS and CDR2 YYNGEE.